This TCR beta chain emerged from a study of OX40 agonist ivuxolimab in advanced cancers. Study-level information: Patients treated during dose escalation were battling hepatocellular carcinoma, melanoma, renal cell or head and neck cancer.

General study points: Circulating CD4+ and CD8+ T cells showed clonal expansion by week 6 at 0.1 to 3.0 mg/kg. Some nonresponders also had low normalized T-cell clonal expansion.

A remark on this clone: The antigen remains unidentified.

This CDR3 is built from 13 residues. V lost 6 bases and J 4 bases, leaving 12 bases between the germline ends. From germline, CDR1 is KGHSH and CDR2 LQKENI. Assay: immunoSEQ multiplex PCR; the TCRdb copy retains only in-frame clones and omits some. This sample has 52,000 or so clones, with about 88% found just once. The clonotype was recovered from an adult with an advanced solid tumor such as melanoma, head and neck, liver or kidney cancer. The chain links TRBV18 to TRBJ1-1, with D possibly TRBD1 on 5 matching bases. The sequencing here drew on CD4+ or CD8+ T cells sorted from blood, taken in a trial of the OX40 agonist ivuxolimab. In nucleotides, the CDR3 is TGTGCCAGCTCGACCGGAAGGGGCACTGAAGCTTTCTTT. Translated, it gives CASSTGRGTEAFF.